The 19 T cell receptor beta chains below were found in one sample sequenced in a study of immune evolution from preneoplasia to lung adenocarcinoma. Here immunoSEQ multiplex PCR was the method, and the copy in TCRdb shows in-frame clones only, minus some. Of around 5,700 clones detected, about 84% appear once; the ten largest clones hold roughly 8%. Sequenced: FFPE lung adenocarcinoma in situ tissue. These receptor sequences come from a donor older than 65 with lung adenocarcinoma.

The chain employs TRBV6-6 and TRBJ1-5, with D possibly TRBD1 on 5 matching bases. The CDR3 totals 13 residues. The V and J ends lost 6 bases and 3 bases respectively, with 9 bases between them. From germline, CDR1 is MNHNY and CDR2 SVGAGI (reference sequence). The CDR3 spells CASSVGDNQPQHF. The DNA of the CDR3 is TGTGCCAGCAGCGTAGGGGACAATCAGCCCCAGCATTTT.

The DNA of the CDR3 is TGCGCCAGCAGCCAAGGTGAGATCAGCACGCGTCGCGGCTACACCTTC. Its translation is CASSQGEISTRRGYTF. The rearrangement links TRBV4-1 to TRBJ1-2, with no clear D. CDR1 and CDR2 (germline): MGHRA, YSYEKL. Trimming stripped 1 base from V and 8 bases from J, with 20 bases between. This CDR3 is 16 amino acids long.

The chain uses TRBV9 and TRBJ2-2; 8 bases are a match to TRBD2. Per germline, CDR1 SGDLS and CDR2 YYNGEE. J was trimmed by 8 bases and V by 0 bases; bases with no gene match: 12. This CDR3 contains 17 residues. CDR3 DNA sequence: TGTGCCAGCAGCGTAGAAGCCAGCGGGAGACTTGGTGGGGAGCTGTTTTTT. Encoded protein: CASSVEASGRLGGELFF.

This chain joins TRBV11-2 and TRBJ2-3; 9 bases align to TRBD2. CDR3 length: 14 amino acids. The germline gives CDR1 SGHAT, CDR2 FQNNGV. The J segment lost 4 bases and the V segment lost 5 bases, leaving 4 bases of the junction unmatched. The CDR3 here is CASSTGTSSDTQYF. CDR3 nucleotide sequence: TGTGCCAGCAGCACCGGGACTAGCTCAGATACGCAGTATTTT.

The chain joins TRBV18 to TRBJ2-3; 12 positions match TRBD2. The J segment lost 1 base and the V segment lost 4 bases, leaving 3 bases of the junction unmatched. Germline values: CDR1 KGHSH, CDR2 LQKENI. The CDR3 consists of 16 residues. The CDR3 loop is CASSLRTSGGTDTQYF. The DNA for the CDR3 is TGTGCCAGCTCACTTAGGACTAGCGGGGGCACAGATACGCAGTATTTT. The whole variable domain, filled in from reference TRBV18 and TRBJ2-3, reads NAGVMQNPRHLVRRRGQEARLRCSPMKGHSHVYWYRQLPEEGLKFMVYLQKENIIDESGMPKERFSAEFPKEGPSILRIQQVVRGDSAAYFCASSLRTSGGTDTQYFGPGTRLTVL.

This chain joins TRBV7-3 and TRBJ1-5, with TRBD1 as a possible D gene (6 bases). The V and J ends lost 6 bases and 0 bases respectively, with 15 bases between them. The CDR3 runs 16 residues. Germline V gene sequence: CDR1 SGHTA, CDR2 FQGTGA. CDR3 protein: CASRKTGQYSNQPQHF. The CDR3 nucleotides are TGTGCCAGCAGAAAAACAGGGCAATATAGCAATCAGCCCCAGCATTTT.

The chain couples TRBV11-3 to TRBJ1-2; possible D gene TRBD1, 5 bases. The germline CDR1 and CDR2 sequences are SGHNT and YENEEA. V lost 1 base to trimming and J lost 0 bases, with 6 bases between them. The CDR3 is made up of 14 amino acids. The CDR3 protein is CASSLGGANYGYTF. Here the CDR3 DNA reads TGTGCCAGCAGCTTAGGAGGGGCTAACTATGGCTACACCTTC.

The CDR3 DNA reads TGTGCCAGCAGCTACAACAGGGGCATCACCGGGGAGCTGTTTTTT. It codes for CASSYNRGITGELFF. The rearrangement links TRBV5-4 to TRBJ2-2; the match to TRBD1 covers 7 bases. The CDR3 length is 15 residues. CDR1 is SGHNT and CDR2 is YYREEE in the germline V gene (reference sequence). The V segment lost 3 bases and the J segment 4 bases; nucleotides outside the gene matches: 6.

The CDR3 sequence: CASSPNQYNEQFF. Here the CDR3 DNA reads TGTGCCAGCTCACCAAATCAGTACAATGAGCAGTTCTTC. V and J are TRBV18 and TRBJ2-1; D is unclear. The CDR3 runs 13 residues. Trimming cost V 2 bases and J 4 bases, with 6 bases left between them. Looked up from germline, CDR1 is KGHSH and CDR2 is LQKENI.

A few counts support this clone. V gene TRBV30 combines with J gene TRBJ1-5; possibly TRBD1 for D (5 bases). Deletions cut 0 bases from V and 4 bases from J, with 7 bases between. Germline V CDR1 and CDR2: GTSNPN, SVGIG (reference sequence). CDR3 size: 13 residues. The DNA of the CDR3 is TGTGCCTGGAGTGTCGACAGAAATCAGCCCCAGCATTTT. This translates into CAWSVDRNQPQHF.

J is TRBJ2-3 and V is TRBV7-2; TRBD2 matches at 7 bases. The ends lost 7 bases at V and 0 bases at J; junction bases unmatched: 4. The CDR3 is 14 amino acids. CDR1 is SGHTA and CDR2 is FQGNSA in the germline V gene. CDR3 amino acids: CASTGSGSTDTQYF. CDR3 coding DNA: TGTGCCAGCACCGGTAGCGGGAGCACAGATACGCAGTATTTT.

The gene calls are TRBV28 and TRBJ1-2; D is unclear. Germline CDR1 MDHEN, CDR2 SYDVKM. The CDR3 sequence is 13 residues long. The V gene lost 5 bases and the J gene lost 4 bases, with 11 bases spanning the gap. The CDR3 here is CASSRYGFYGYTF. In DNA form, the CDR3 reads TGTGCCAGCAGTCGCTACGGTTTCTATGGCTACACCTTC.

In its sample, this clone ranks as medium-sized. The V gene is TRBV19, the J gene TRBJ1-2; unclear D gene. Trimming removed 5 bases at V and 4 bases at J, with 14 bases between. CDR1 is LNHDA, CDR2 SQIVND, per germline (reference sequence). This CDR3 is built from 14 residues. DNA of the CDR3: TGTGCCAGTAGTTTTCAGGAGACTTTCTATGGCTACACCTTC. Translation gives CASSFQETFYGYTF. The whole variable domain, remainder taken from reference TRBV19 and TRBJ1-2, is DGGITQSPKYLFRKEGQNVTLSCEQNLNHDAMYWYRQDPGQGLRLIYYSQIVNDFQKGDIAEGYSVSREKKESFPLTVTSAQKNPTAFYLCASSFQETFYGYTFGSGTRLTVV.

The chain combines TRBV20-1 with TRBJ1-1; no reliable D call. Trimming removed 3 bases at V and 7 bases at J, with 6 bases between. The CDR3 runs to 10 residues. The germline V gene has CDR1 DFQATT and CDR2 SNEGSKA (reference sequence). The CDR3 DNA reads as TGCAGTGCTAGGGACGGTGAAGCTTTCTTT. Translating gives CSARDGEAFF.

V is TRBV6-6 and J is TRBJ2-4, with TRBD1 as a possible D gene (5 bases). CDR1 is MNHNY and CDR2 is SVGAGI in the germline V gene (reference sequence). The V end lost 5 bases, the J end lost 0 bases, and 11 bases lay between the germline ends. The CDR3 runs 15 residues. The CDR3 region has the DNA TGTGCCAGCAGTCAGGCGACAGTAGCCAAAAACATTCAGTACTTC. Its protein is CASSQATVAKNIQYF.

V gene TRBV25-1 combines with J gene TRBJ1-1, with a weak D call TRBD1 (5 bases). CDR1 and CDR2 (germline): MGHDK, SYGVNS. The CDR3 loop spans 13 amino acids. Between the trimmed V and J ends, which lost 3 bases and 11 bases, there was a span of 16 bases. The CDR3, as DNA: TGTGCCAGCAGTGACGCGGCGGGACTGGGTGCTTTCTTT. Protein: CASSDAAGLGAFF. The entire variable domain, with the rest obtained from reference TRBV25-1 and TRBJ1-1, is as follows: EADIYQTPRYLVIGTGKKITLECSQTMGHDKMYWYQQDPGMELHLIHYSYGVNSTEKGDLSSESTVSRIRTEHFPLTLESARPSHTSQYLCASSDAAGLGAFFGQGTRLTVV.

A few counts support this clone. The chain joins TRBV7-6 to TRBJ2-2; 9 bases agree with TRBD2. Germline CDR1 reads SGHVS; CDR2 reads FNYEAQ. This CDR3 has 18 amino acids. V trimming: 0 bases; J trimming: 2 bases; junction bases outside the gene matches: 7. DNA for the CDR3: TGTGCCAGCAGCTTAGCGCTGGCGGGGGGGACAAACACCGGGGAGCTGTTTTTT. It translates to CASSLALAGGTNTGELFF.

The J gene is TRBJ1-2, the V gene TRBV10-3; D ambiguous. This CDR3 comprises 15 residues. Trimming stripped 4 bases from V and 7 bases from J, with 19 bases between. Looked up from germline, CDR1 is ENHRY and CDR2 is SYGVKD. The CDR3 protein is CAISGVAGSQGGYTF. Here the CDR3 DNA reads TGTGCCATCAGTGGGGTGGCGGGATCCCAAGGTGGCTACACCTTC.

A single count supports this clone. CDR3 in DNA: TGTGCCAGCAGCGCCCCCTGGGGGAGGGATGAGCAGTTCTTC. Residues: CASSAPWGRDEQFF. The J gene is TRBJ2-1, the V gene TRBV9; 7 positions agree with TRBD2. The CDR3 consists of 14 residues. J lost 8 bases, V lost 3 bases, and 8 bases had no gene match. Per germline, CDR1 SGDLS and CDR2 YYNGEE.